This entry lists 18 T cell receptor beta chains sequenced from one sample in a study of blood T cell repertoires in COVID-19. Repertoires were generated with immunoSEQ multiplex PCR, while TCRdb's copy carries only in-frame clones and drops some. The sample shows over 80,000 clones, about 74% of them seen only once. Sequencing was done on a sample of peripheral blood. The receptor source for this set is a man between 70 and 80 years old with COVID-19, enrolled during active disease.

The chain links TRBV6-2 or TRBV6-3 to TRBJ2-1; maybe TRBD1 (5 bases). The CDR3 is 16 residues long. The V and J ends lost 5 bases and 4 bases respectively, with 18 bases between them. Germline values: CDR1 MNHEY, CDR2 SVGEGT. The CDR3 loop reads CASSTQANPNYNEQFF. DNA for the CDR3: TGTGCCAGCAGTACACAGGCCAACCCTAATTACAATGAGCAGTTCTTC.

The DNA for the CDR3 is TGTGCCTGGAGACGGCATGCCGGGACTAGCGGGAGCAATGAGCAGTTCTTC. Translation gives CAWRRHAGTSGSNEQFF. The chain uses TRBV30 and TRBJ2-1; 14 positions match TRBD2. The trim removed 3 bases at V and 6 bases at J, leaving 10 bases unmatched. This CDR3 spans 17 amino acids. CDR1 is GTSNPN and CDR2 is SVGIG in the germline V gene (reference sequence).

This clone was seen repeatedly, ten times or more. The V and J genes are TRBV7-2 and TRBJ2-7; D is unresolved. Trimming took 5 bases from V and 0 from J, leaving 5 bases between them. Per germline, CDR1 SGHTA and CDR2 FQGNSA. This CDR3 has 12 amino acids. For the CDR3, the DNA is TGTGCCAGCAGCCTAAGCTCCTACGAGCAGTACTTC. This translates into CASSLSSYEQYF. Filled out from reference TRBV7-2 and TRBJ2-7, the complete variable domain reads GAGVSQSPSNKVTEKGKDVELRCDPISGHTALYWYRQSLGQGLEFLIYFQGNSAPDKSGLPSDRFSAERTGGSVSTLTIQRTQQEDSAVYLCASSLSSYEQYFGPGTRLTVT.

The chain recombines TRBV18 with TRBJ2-1, with 8 bases lining up with TRBD2. Looked up from germline, CDR1 is KGHSH and CDR2 is LQKENI. The CDR3 length is 14 residues. Losses at the gene ends were 6 bases for V and 2 bases for J; bases not matched to a gene: 3. The CDR3 loop is CASSTGLAYNEQFF. For the CDR3, the DNA is TGTGCCAGCTCGACGGGACTAGCCTACAATGAGCAGTTCTTC. The full variable domain, in which reference TRBV18 and TRBJ2-1 provide the parts outside the CDR3, is NAGVMQNPRHLVRRRGQEARLRCSPMKGHSHVYWYRQLPEEGLKFMVYLQKENIIDESGMPKERFSAEFPKEGPSILRIQQVVRGDSAAYFCASSTGLAYNEQFFGPGTRLTVL.

The rearrangement uses TRBV11-3 and TRBJ1-3; D is undetermined. There are 13 residues in the CDR3. Germline CDR1 is SGHNT and CDR2 is YENEEA. V lost 0 bases and J lost 4, with 4 bases in between. DNA of the CDR3: TGTGCCAGCAGCTTAGATCAAGGAAACACCATATATTTT. It translates to CASSLDQGNTIYF.

Turning to this clone: At one boundary the junction diverges from the germline segment, which might be a read error. The rearrangement links TRBV19 to TRBJ2-1; 7 positions agree with TRBD2. The CDR3 runs to 16 residues. CDR1 is LNHDA and CDR2 is SQIVND in the germline V gene (reference sequence). CDR3 sequence (DNA): TGTGCCAGTAGTCGACTACTAGCGTTCGAAAAAAATGAGCAGCTCTTC. It codes for CASSRLLAFEKNEQLF. Full variable domain (rest looked up from reference TRBV19 and TRBJ2-1): DGGITQSPKYLFRKEGQNVTLSCEQNLNHDAMYWYRQDPGQGLRLIYYSQIVNDFQKGDIAEGYSVSREKKESFPLTVTSAQKNPTAFYLCASSRLLAFEKNEQLFGPGTRLTVL.

The chain links TRBV29-1 to TRBJ2-7; possibly TRBD1 for D (5 bases). Deletions cut 2 bases from V and 3 bases from J, with 5 bases between. This CDR3 has 11 residues. Looked up from germline, CDR1 is SQVTM and CDR2 is ANQGSEA. The CDR3 sequence is CSVEQGYEQYF. The CDR3 DNA follows: TGCAGCGTTGAACAGGGCTACGAGCAGTACTTC.

This chain uses TRBV5-1 with TRBJ2-5; 8 bases map to TRBD1. Germline V CDR1 and CDR2: SGHRS, YFSETQ. Trimming cost V 4 bases and J 5 bases; bases outside gene matches: 10. The CDR3 has 15 amino acids. CDR3 residues: CASSPIGQGGETQYF. CDR3 nucleotide sequence: TGCGCCAGCAGCCCAATAGGACAGGGTGGGGAGACCCAGTACTTC.

The chain is built from TRBV3-1 (or the pseudogene TRBV3-2) and TRBJ2-1, with unresolved D. Germline assignment: CDR1 LGHDT and CDR2 YNNKEL (reference sequence). The V gene lost 5 bases and the J gene lost 7 bases, with 9 bases spanning the gap. This CDR3 region has 12 residues. This chain's CDR3 is CASSSFGNEQFF. In nucleotides, the CDR3 is TGTGCCAGCAGCTCCTTCGGGAATGAGCAGTTCTTC.

V and J are TRBV30 and TRBJ1-1; D unresolved. CDR3 length equals 15 residues. Germline-derived CDR1 and CDR2 are GTSNPN and SVGIG (reference sequence). V dropped 2 bases and J dropped 3 bases, with 16 bases sitting between them. CDR3 bases: TGTGCCTGGAGTTGGGAGGATTGGTCGGACACTGAAGCTTTCTTT. It specifies CAWSWEDWSDTEAFF. The variable domain in full, with the rest retrieved from reference TRBV30 and TRBJ1-1, is SQTIHQWPATLVQPVGSPLSLECTVEGTSNPNLYWYRQAAGRGLQLLFYSVGIGQISSEVPQNLSASRPQDRQFILSSKKLLLSDSGFYLCAWSWEDWSDTEAFFGQGTRLTVV.

The gene calls are TRBV24-1 and TRBJ2-5; D unresolved. CDR1 and CDR2 (germline): KGHDR, SFDVKD. V dropped 4 bases and J dropped 1 base, with 12 bases sitting between them. The CDR3 length is 15 residues. The CDR3 DNA reads TGTGCCACCAGTGACCCGGCGGCGGCCCAAGAGACCCAGTACTTC. This encodes CATSDPAAAQETQYF.

The chain combines TRBV9 with TRBJ2-7; D perhaps matches TRBD2 (7 bases). The CDR3 extends over 18 amino acids. Per germline, CDR1 SGDLS and CDR2 YYNGEE. Trimming cost V 4 bases and J 4 bases, with 27 bases left between them. The CDR3 sequence is CASSTSAGPGLGTYEQYF. In DNA form, the CDR3 reads TGTGCCAGCAGCACCTCAGCGGGACCCGGGTTAGGGACATACGAGCAGTACTTC.

Here the CDR3 DNA reads TGCGCCAGCAGATCTCTACAGGGGAACACTGAAGCTTTCTTT. This gives the protein CASRSLQGNTEAFF. The V and J genes are TRBV5-1 and TRBJ1-1; a weak D match, TRBD1 (6 bases). The germline V gene encodes CDR1 SGHRS and CDR2 YFSETQ. The CDR3 sequence is 14 residues long. Between the trimmed V and J ends, which lost 5 bases and 1 base, there was a span of 12 bases.

This rearrangement joins TRBV5-4 to TRBJ1-4; D is ambiguous. Germline CDR1 and CDR2: SGHNT and YYREEE (reference sequence). Trimming cost V 0 bases and J 4 bases, with 7 bases left between them. The CDR3 has 14 amino acids. Here the CDR3 DNA reads TGTGCCAGCAGCTTGGCCGGTCTTAATGAAAAACTGTTTTTT. This gives the protein CASSLAGLNEKLFF.

V gene TRBV6-2 or TRBV6-3 combines with J gene TRBJ2-1; TRBD2 is a possible D gene (6 bases). Germline V gene data show CDR1 as MNHEY and CDR2 as SVGEGT. The ends were cut back, 6 bases at V and 4 bases at J, with 16 bases in the middle. The CDR3 sequence is 15 residues long. This CDR3 reads CASSWTGLQYNEQFF. The CDR3 DNA reads as TGTGCCAGCAGCTGGACGGGACTTCAATACAATGAGCAGTTCTTC.

This clone has only one observation. This CDR3 reads CASNTGTSGAGSTDTQYF. The CDR3 DNA is TGTGCCAGCAATACGGGGACAAGCGGAGCGGGAAGCACAGATACGCAGTATTTT. This rearrangement joins TRBV27 to TRBJ2-3; D might be TRBD2 (7 bases). Per the germline V gene, CDR1 is MNHEY and CDR2 is SMNVEV (reference sequence). The V end lost 7 bases, the J end lost 0 bases, and 23 bases lay between the germline ends. This CDR3 spans 18 amino acids.

This clone was observed a single time. The V call is TRBV4-2, the J call TRBJ2-2; D is perhaps TRBD2 (6 bases). The CDR3 consists of 15 residues. Trimming took 6 bases from V and 4 from J, leaving 15 bases between them. Germline CDR1 LGHNA, CDR2 YNFKEQ. This CDR3 is CASSPAEGSTGELFF. DNA of the CDR3: TGTGCCAGCAGTCCAGCGGAGGGGTCCACCGGGGAGCTGTTTTTT.

This clone was counted between two and nine times. This chain uses TRBV4-1 with TRBJ1-2, with TRBD1 matching over 8 bases. Germline V gene sequence: CDR1 MGHRA, CDR2 YSYEKL. The V gene end was trimmed by 2 bases and the J gene end by 6 bases; junction bases not matched to a gene: 8. This CDR3 spans 15 amino acids. In nucleotides, the CDR3 is TGCGCCAGCAGCCAATCTCAGGGGGCAGTGGATGGCTACACCTTC. The encoded protein is CASSQSQGAVDGYTF.